The rows below give T cell receptor beta chains drawn from one sample of a study of T cell responses to AZD1222 COVID-19 vaccine. Generated by immunoSEQ multiplex PCR, the TCRdb table keeps only in-frame clones and is missing some. The sample contains about 110,000 clones, roughly 90% of which appear only once. The specimen comprised peripheral blood, sampled on day 0 of AZD1222 vaccination. The source of these receptors is an adult in good health. The CDR3 runs from the conserved cysteine through the conserved F or W. The order of the fields is V gene, clone size, D gene, J gene, CDR3 length, CDR3 protein, CDR3 DNA. The D gene is left open where the match is weak. Not every row has a clone size; where given, it reads once, few, many or a size class.

TRBV6-5,few,-,TRBJ1-2,14,CASSYSSGVDGYTF,TGTGCCAGCAGTTACTCATCAGGGGTTGATGGCTACACCTTC
TRBV19,-,TRBD1,TRBJ1-6,15,CASSIADRVNSPLHF,TGTGCCAGTAGTATTGCTGACAGGGTCAATTCACCCCTCCACTTT
TRBV5-1,-,TRBD1,TRBJ2-6,15,CASSTGGAGANVLTF,TGCGCCAGCAGCACAGGGGGCGCTGGGGCCAACGTCCTGACTTTC
TRBV10-3,-,TRBD1,TRBJ1-3,15,CAISTGTASGNTIYF,TGTGCCATCAGCACCGGGACAGCCTCTGGAAACACCATATATTTT
TRBV14,-,-,TRBJ2-6,17,CASSQGWFGSRANVLTF,TGTGCCAGCAGCCAAGGATGGTTTGGGAGCCGGGCCAACGTCCTGACTTTC
TRBV28,-,TRBD1,TRBJ1-4,15,CASSFLRTGREKLFF,TGTGCCAGCAGTTTTCTTCGGACAGGGAGAGAAAAACTGTTTTTT
TRBV9,-,TRBD2,TRBJ2-1,16,CASSALLAGGRGEQFF,TGTGCCAGCAGCGCCCTTCTAGCGGGAGGTCGCGGTGAGCAGTTCTTC
TRBV5-1,-,-,TRBJ2-5,11,CASSKRETQYF,TGCGCCAGCAGCAAAAGGGAGACCCAGTACTTC
TRBV5-4,-,-,TRBJ2-7,13,CASSSDRAYEQYF,TGTGCCAGCAGCTCGGACAGAGCCTACGAGCAGTACTTC
TRBV28,once,TRBD1,TRBJ1-6,16,CASSLAGGQLNSPLHF,TGTGCCAGCAGCTTAGCCGGGGGACAGCTCAATTCACCCCTCCACTTT
TRBV11-3,few,TRBD2,TRBJ2-1,15,CASSLGGTSGNEQFF,TGTGCCAGCAGCTTAGGGGGGACTAGCGGTAATGAGCAGTTCTTC
TRBV2,-,-,TRBJ1-5,13,CASTAGYNQPQHF,TGTGCCAGCACGGCAGGGTATAATCAGCCCCAGCATTTT
TRBV7-2,-,-,TRBJ1-2,16,CASSLDRRRGGYGYTF,TGTGCCAGCAGCTTAGATCGGCGAAGGGGGGGCTATGGCTACACCTTC